The TCR beta chain under discussion was sequenced for a study of beta chain features in type 1 diabetes. With 3 bases removed from V and 3 bases from J, the gap between germline ends came to 12 bases. The germline CDR1 and CDR2 sequences are ENHRY and SYGVKD. The CDR3 runs to 15 residues. The authors reverse transcribed all of the isolated RNA, so sequencing captured expressed TCRB transcripts. The read count averaged approximately 4 million across naive, central memory and regulatory T cell samples. Method: immunoSEQ multiplex PCR; TCRdb's copy keeps in-frame clones and lacks some. The sample yields 330,000 or so clones, around 13% seen once. General study findings and limits: Type 1 diabetes patients had VDJ junctions that carried fewer insertions and more deletions.

Points on this clone: The antigen remains unidentified.

The V call is TRBV10-3, the J call TRBJ1-5, with D possibly matching TRBD1 (6 bases). The sequenced material came from central memory CD4+ T cells from blood. This clonotype was obtained from a man younger than 40 in good health. The CDR3 region has the DNA TGTGCCATCAGTGAAAACAGGGACCACAATCAGCCCCAGCATTTT. Translated, it gives CAISENRDHNQPQHF.